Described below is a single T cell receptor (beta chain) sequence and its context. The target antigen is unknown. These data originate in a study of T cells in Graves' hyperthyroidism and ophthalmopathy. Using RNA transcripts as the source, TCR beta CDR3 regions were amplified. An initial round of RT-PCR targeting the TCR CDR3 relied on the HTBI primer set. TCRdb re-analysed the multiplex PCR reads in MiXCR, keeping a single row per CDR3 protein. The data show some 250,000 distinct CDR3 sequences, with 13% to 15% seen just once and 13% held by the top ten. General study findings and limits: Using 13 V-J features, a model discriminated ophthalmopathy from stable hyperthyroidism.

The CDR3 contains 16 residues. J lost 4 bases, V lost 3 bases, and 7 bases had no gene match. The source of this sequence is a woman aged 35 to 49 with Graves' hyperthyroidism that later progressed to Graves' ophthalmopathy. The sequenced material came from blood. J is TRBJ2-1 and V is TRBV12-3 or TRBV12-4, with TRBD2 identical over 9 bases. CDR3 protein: CASSFGSSGVYNEQFF. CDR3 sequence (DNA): TGTGCCAGCAGTTTTGGATCTAGCGGGGTTTACAATGAGCAGTTCTTC.